Shown below are 28 T cell receptor beta chains from a single sample sequenced in a study of blood T cell repertoires in COVID-19. Libraries were prepared by immunoSEQ multiplex PCR; TCRdb keeps only in-frame clonotypes and omits some of them. The repertoire has about 58,000 clones, more than 85% of them found once; the top ten carry roughly 7.7%. Specimen: peripheral blood. These receptor sequences come from a woman in her seventies with active COVID-19.

The rearrangement uses TRBV27 and TRBJ2-7; D is perhaps TRBD2 (5 bases). The V end was cut by 4 bases, the J end by 1 base, with 8 bases between. The CDR3 contains 13 residues. Germline CDR1 reads MNHEY; CDR2 reads SMNVEV (reference sequence). CDR3 amino acids: CASSWRLSYEQYF. In DNA, the CDR3 is TGTGCCAGCAGTTGGCGACTATCCTACGAGCAGTACTTC.

J is TRBJ1-2 and V is TRBV9; 8 bases map to TRBD1. CDR1 is SGDLS and CDR2 is YYNGEE in the germline V gene. V lost 3 bases, J lost 4 bases, and 11 bases stayed unmatched. This CDR3 is 16 amino acids long. DNA of the CDR3: TGTGCCAGCAGCGATAACGGACAGGGACTACTCTATGGCTACACCTTC. This codes for CASSDNGQGLLYGYTF. Together with reference TRBV9 and TRBJ1-2, the CDR3 gives the full variable domain: DSGVTQTPKHLITATGQRVTLRCSPRSGDLSVYWYQQSLDQGLQFLIQYYNGEERAKGNILERFSAQQFPDLHSELNLSSLELGDSALYFCASSDNGQGLLYGYTFGSGTRLTVV.

The chain combines TRBV7-2 with TRBJ2-5, with TRBD2 matching over 11 bases. CDR1 and CDR2 (germline): SGHTA, FQGNSA. This CDR3 has 15 amino acids. The V segment lost 5 bases and the J segment 5 bases; nucleotides outside the gene matches: 7. CDR3 residues: CASSPILAGVETQYF. The CDR3 bases are TGTGCCAGCAGCCCGATACTAGCGGGAGTTGAGACCCAGTACTTC.

The chain uses TRBV7-2 and TRBJ1-5, with D perhaps matching TRBD1 (5 bases). The CDR3 spans 18 residues. Germline V gene lookup returns CDR1 SGHTA and CDR2 FQGNSA. V lost 2 bases to trimming and J lost 1 base, with 18 bases between them. CDR3 in amino acids: CASSLKGPAEGSNQPQHF. The CDR3 DNA follows: TGTGCCAGCAGCTTAAAGGGGCCCGCCGAAGGGAGCAATCAGCCCCAGCATTTT.

The chain employs TRBV6-6 and TRBJ1-3; the D is unclear. Trimming pared 8 bases from V and 0 bases from J, leaving 5 bases between. The CDR3 consists of 12 residues. CDR1 MNHNY and CDR2 SVGAGI come from the germline V gene (reference sequence). The CDR3 DNA sequence: TGTGCCAGCCTCGGCTCTGGAAACACCATATATTTT. It codes for CASLGSGNTIYF.

The DNA for the CDR3 is TGTGCCAGCAGCTTACTTGGACAGCCTATACATGGCTACACCTTC. It codes for CASSLLGQPIHGYTF. The chain joins TRBV7-8 to TRBJ1-2, with TRBD1 as a possible D gene (6 bases). The CDR3 is 15 residues long. Germline loops: CDR1 SGHVS, CDR2 FQNEAQ. V was pared by 2 bases and J by 6 bases, with 16 bases between.

This CDR3 reads CASSLGLVGNSYNEQFF. Here the CDR3 DNA reads TGTGCCAGCAGCTTAGGACTAGTGGGAAACTCCTACAATGAGCAGTTCTTC. The gene calls are TRBV7-2 and TRBJ2-1; D possibly corresponds to TRBD2 (6 bases). Germline V gene lookup returns CDR1 SGHTA and CDR2 FQGNSA. This CDR3 comprises 17 residues. Trimming shortened V by 1 base and J by 0 bases, and 13 bases separated the two germline ends.

The CDR3 reads CASSTQGGLVFGEQFF. CDR3 bases: TGTGCCAGCAGCACCCAGGGGGGACTAGTATTTGGTGAGCAGTTCTTC. The chain couples TRBV5-5 to TRBJ2-1; D is possibly TRBD2 (8 bases). V lost 4 bases to trimming and J lost 9 bases, with 23 bases between them. The CDR3 has 16 amino acids. Germline lookup yields CDR1 SGHKS and CDR2 YYEKEE (reference sequence). The full variable domain, rest sourced from reference TRBV5-5 and TRBJ2-1, is DAGVTQSPTHLIKTRGQQVTLRCSPISGHKSVSWYQQVLGQGPQFIFQYYEKEERGRGNFPDRFSARQFPNYSSELNVNALLLGDSALYLCASSTQGGLVFGEQFFGPGTRLTVL.

The V and J genes are TRBV5-4 and TRBJ2-5; 9 bases are shared with TRBD1. Germline V gene sequence: CDR1 SGHNT, CDR2 YYREEE (reference sequence). Losses at the gene ends were 0 bases for V and 6 bases for J; bases not matched to a gene: 6. The CDR3 covers 15 residues. The CDR3 nucleotides read TGTGCCAGCAGCTTGGAAAGGGACAGGGAAAAGACCCAGTACTTC. Its protein product is CASSLERDREKTQYF.

The J gene is TRBJ2-2, the V gene TRBV10-1; TRBD2 agrees at 7 bases. The CDR3 is 17 residues long. Germline trimming cut 6 bases from V and 6 bases from J; bases unmatched to any gene: 16. CDR1 is WNHNN and CDR2 is SYGVQD in the germline V gene (reference sequence). CDR3 in DNA: TGCGCCAGCAGCGAGGTAGGAAGCGGGACCCGAGCCGGGGAGCTGTTTTTT. Translated, it gives CASSEVGSGTRAGELFF.

The rearrangement links TRBV29-1 to TRBJ1-1; no firm D call. V shed 7 bases and J shed 4 bases, with 10 bases lying between them. This CDR3 comprises 11 residues. CDR1 is SQVTM and CDR2 is ANQGSEA in the germline V gene. CDR3 sequence reads: CSGWSGTEAFF. The DNA of the CDR3 is TGCAGCGGTTGGTCCGGCACTGAAGCTTTCTTT.

CDR3 bases: TGCAGTGCTAGTGAGGGACAGGGCTACGAGCAGTACTTC. Residues: CSASEGQGYEQYF. The genes are TRBV20-1 and TRBJ2-7; 9 bases are shared with TRBD1. The CDR3 runs 13 residues. Germline CDR1 DFQATT, CDR2 SNEGSKA (reference sequence). V was pared by 3 bases and J by 3 bases, with 3 bases of the junction left unmatched.

This rearrangement joins TRBV3-1 (or the pseudogene TRBV3-2) to TRBJ2-1, with 11 bases lining up with TRBD2. Looked up from germline, CDR1 is LGHDT and CDR2 is YNNKEL (reference sequence). The CDR3 length is 22 residues. Germline trimming cut 0 bases from V and 0 bases from J; bases unmatched to any gene: 16. Written as DNA, the CDR3 is TGTGCCAGCAGCCAAGAAGGGGGACTAGCGGAGGAAAAACCGAGCTCCTACAATGAGCAGTTCTTC. Protein: CASSQEGGLAEEKPSSYNEQFF.

The chain links TRBV24-1 to TRBJ1-4, with D possibly being TRBD1 (6 bases). V shed 10 bases and J shed 7 bases, with 15 bases lying between them. CDR3 size: 13 residues. The germline gives CDR1 KGHDR, CDR2 SFDVKD. The CDR3 protein is CATTQGEVEKLFF. The CDR3 nucleotides are TGTGCCACTACACAGGGAGAAGTTGAAAAACTGTTTTTT.

The rearrangement uses TRBV11-2 and TRBJ2-1, with D perhaps matching TRBD2 (6 bases). The germline CDR1 and CDR2 sequences are SGHAT and FQNNGV. V was clipped by 0 bases and J by 6 bases, with 15 bases between them. CDR3 length: 16 residues. The CDR3 loop reads CASSLDSPLASNEQFF. CDR3 bases: TGTGCCAGCAGCTTAGACTCCCCTCTAGCGAGCAATGAGCAGTTCTTC. The full variable domain, its missing parts supplied by reference TRBV11-2 and TRBJ2-1, is EAGVAQSPRYKIIEKRQSVAFWCNPISGHATLYWYQQILGQGPKLLIQFQNNGVVDDSQLPKDRFSAERLKGVDSTLKIQPAKLEDSAVYLCASSLDSPLASNEQFFGPGTRLTVL.

This chain uses TRBV5-4 with TRBJ2-1, with D perhaps TRBD1 (5 bases). Germline lookup yields CDR1 SGHNT and CDR2 YYREEE (reference sequence). This CDR3 comprises 13 residues. V lost 3 bases and J 8 bases, leaving 12 bases between the germline ends. The DNA of the CDR3 is TGTGCCAGCAGCTCCCGACAGACGGATGAGCAGTTCTTC. Residues: CASSSRQTDEQFF.

The V and J genes are TRBV5-5 and TRBJ1-2, with unresolved D. Trimming left V 2 bases short and J 1 base short, with 6 bases between. Germline lookup yields CDR1 SGHKS and CDR2 YYEKEE (reference sequence). This CDR3 spans 13 amino acids. The CDR3 DNA is TGTGCCAGCAGCTTCGACAATAACTATGGCTACACCTTC. This codes for CASSFDNNYGYTF.

The chain joins TRBV7-8 to TRBJ1-4; tentatively, D is TRBD1 (5 bases). The V and J ends lost 2 bases and 8 bases respectively, with 15 bases between them. The germline CDR1 and CDR2 sequences are SGHVS and FQNEAQ. The CDR3 length is 15 residues. The CDR3 bases are TGTGCCAGCAGCTTAATTGGGGGGGTAGGGGAAAAACTGTTTTTT. Amino acids: CASSLIGGVGEKLFF.

This clone was counted only a few times. The genes are TRBV30 and TRBJ1-6, with D possibly being TRBD1 (5 bases). CDR1 and CDR2 (germline): GTSNPN, SVGIG (reference sequence). Between the trimmed V and J ends, which lost 2 bases and 0 bases, there was a span of 11 bases. There are 16 residues in the CDR3. The CDR3 loop reads CAWSPTVSSYNSPLHF. In DNA form, the CDR3 reads TGTGCCTGGAGTCCGACAGTCAGCTCCTATAATTCACCCCTCCACTTT.

The genes are TRBV5-1 and TRBJ2-7, with D maybe TRBD2 (6 bases). The germline CDR1 and CDR2 sequences are SGHRS and YFSETQ. The CDR3 contains 14 residues. Trimming took off 5 bases at V and 6 bases at J, with 18 bases between the two ends. CDR3 sequence reads: CASREGANSGEQYF. The CDR3 nucleotides read TGCGCCAGCAGGGAGGGAGCGAATTCCGGCGAGCAGTACTTC.

The count of this clone is one. The J gene is TRBJ2-7, the V gene TRBV9; possible D gene TRBD1, 6 bases. Germline CDR1 is SGDLS and CDR2 is YYNGEE. The CDR3 is 15 residues long. The V gene lost 0 bases and the J gene lost 5 bases, with 15 bases spanning the gap. The CDR3 nucleotides read TGTGCCAGCAGCGTAGGGCACAGGGATCGACACGAGCAGTACTTC. Translated: CASSVGHRDRHEQYF.

The gene calls are TRBV19 and TRBJ2-3; 9 bases are a match to TRBD1. The CDR3 spans 17 residues. V shed 6 bases, J shed 3 bases, and the junction held 13 bases outside the gene matches. The germline V gene encodes CDR1 LNHDA and CDR2 SQIVND (reference sequence). The CDR3 sequence: CASRTPYGTGSTDTQYF. CDR3 DNA: TGTGCCAGTAGGACCCCGTACGGGACAGGGAGTACAGATACGCAGTATTTT.

This clone has a single count. The chain carries TRBV6-5 and TRBJ2-7; D might be TRBD2 (7 bases). The CDR3 has 13 amino acids. Deletions cut 7 bases from V and 4 bases from J, with 14 bases between. Germline V gene lookup returns CDR1 MNHEY and CDR2 SVGAGI. The CDR3 sequence: CASKDGGPYEQYF. CDR3 DNA: TGTGCCAGCAAAGACGGGGGGCCGTACGAGCAGTACTTC.

V and J are TRBV6-5 and TRBJ2-5, with D perhaps TRBD1 (5 bases). CDR1 MNHEY and CDR2 SVGAGI come from the germline V gene. This CDR3 is built from 13 residues. Deletions cut 7 bases from V and 1 base from J, with 10 bases between. CDR3 in amino acids: CASTRQLQETQYF. The DNA of the CDR3 is TGTGCCAGCACTCGACAGCTCCAAGAGACCCAGTACTTC.

The J gene is TRBJ2-2, the V gene TRBV2; 9 bases align to TRBD1. The germline V gene encodes CDR1 SNHLY and CDR2 FYNNEI. Trimming at V came to 6 bases and at J to 3 bases, leaving 5 bases not matched to a gene. The CDR3 runs to 15 residues. CDR3 region: CASRVDRGDTGELFF. CDR3 DNA sequence: TGTGCCAGCAGAGTAGACAGGGGGGACACCGGGGAGCTGTTTTTT.

The chain is built from TRBV7-9 and TRBJ2-7; D might be TRBD2 (5 bases). This CDR3 region has 13 residues. Germline V gene sequence: CDR1 SEHNR, CDR2 FQNEAQ (reference sequence). V was clipped by 3 bases and J by 1 base, with 7 bases between them. CDR3 region: CASSFGLSYEQYF. DNA for the CDR3: TGTGCCAGCAGCTTCGGACTTTCCTACGAGCAGTACTTC.

The gene calls are TRBV9 and TRBJ2-7; no clear D gene. The CDR3 contains 14 residues. The V gene's germline CDR1 is SGDLS and CDR2 YYNGEE. Trimming removed 1 base from V and 1 base from J, with 9 bases in between. Here the CDR3 DNA reads TGTGCCAGCAGCGTAAGTGGCATTTCCTACGAGCAGTACTTC. Encoded protein: CASSVSGISYEQYF.

This CDR3 is CATRKGLEEDTQYF. Here the CDR3 DNA reads TGTGCCACCCGTAAGGGACTGGAGGAGGATACGCAGTATTTT. The chain carries TRBV6-5 and TRBJ2-3; a possible D gene is TRBD2 (6 bases). Deletions cut 10 bases from V and 6 bases from J, with 20 bases between. Germline V lookup: CDR1 MNHEY, CDR2 SVGAGI. This CDR3 spans 14 amino acids.